The rows below give T cell receptor beta chains drawn from one sample of a study of blood T cells in healthy people across ages. Via MiXCR, TCRdb re-called the 5' RACE reads, giving one row per CDR3 protein. The table includes hundreds of thousands of distinct CDR3 sequences, around three fifths detected once. Sequenced input: blood. These receptors all come from a middle-aged man in good health. The conserved cysteine and the conserved F or W are not part of the CDR3 here. For some rows the clone size is stated as once, few or many, or as a class when expanded; others skip it.

size	J	V	length	CDR3
NA	NA	TRBV11-3	12	ASSPGTSDETQY
once	TRBJ1-1	TRBV7-9	10	ASSTVPVVAF
few	TRBJ2-4	TRBV6-1	15	ASSHNLKTGIYVEQY
few	TRBJ1-6	TRBV20-1	14	SAADSASSYNSPLH
NA	TRBJ1-4	TRBV10-2	13	ASSESGLSGEKLF
NA	TRBJ1-4	TRBV29-1	13	SVLVPDRTNEKLF
NA	TRBJ2-5	TRBV7-8	13	ASNSKASGRVEQY
few	TRBJ2-1	TRBV7-2	13	ASSLVSETYNEQF
NA	TRBJ2-7	TRBV4-3	13	ASSQDLTSGYEQY
NA	TRBJ2-7	TRBV5-6	14	ASSSQGGPRNGEQY
NA	TRBJ2-4	TRBV12-5	14	PSGSDRGLAKNIQY
NA	TRBJ2-3	TRBV24-1	11	ATSDWGADTQY
NA	NA	TRBV14	12	ASSQEAPVGTQY
NA	TRBJ2-7	TRBV10-3	10	AARDSGYEQY
few	TRBJ2-5	TRBV5-1	12	ASSPTGTKETQY
NA	TRBJ2-3	TRBV5-1	14	ASSSAGDSVADTQY
NA	TRBJ1-2	TRBV5-1	12	ASSPDRGLSGYT
NA	TRBJ1-1	TRBV28	9	ASTAPVEAF
few	TRBJ2-7	TRBV27	11	ASSSWTGTEQY
NA	TRBJ1-4	TRBV9	13	ASSAGQITNEKLF
NA	TRBJ1-1	TRBV10-3	10	AISTTGGEAF
NA	TRBJ1-1	TRBV6-2/TRBV6-3	11	ASSNRGGTEAF
NA	TRBJ2-1	TRBV6-2/TRBV6-3	13	ATRSIASSYNEQF
NA	TRBJ1-4	TRBV4-3	13	ASSQVPGKNERLF
NA	TRBJ1-5	TRBV28	14	ASSSGQGRRNQPQH
NA	TRBJ2-3	TRBV29-1	10	SGGQQLDTQY
NA	TRBJ2-5	TRBV29-1	12	SVTVGAGWKTQY
few	TRBJ2-4	TRBV20-1	16	SARSVTSGGLAKNIQY
few	TRBJ2-5	TRBV3-1	11	ASSQDPRAGQY
NA	TRBJ1-5	TRBV2	11	ASSGGWDQPQH
NA	TRBJ2-7	TRBV7-2	13	ASSLRQGGDYEQY
many	TRBJ1-5	TRBV6-6	11	ASSSLRGDPQH
NA	TRBJ2-7	TRBV20-1	10	SAPTGGREQY
NA	TRBJ2-7	TRBV3-1	10	ASGGQLYEQY
few	NA	TRBV10-3	11	AISESRGETQY
few	TRBJ2-1	TRBV29-1	12	SVVGGRSSNEQF
NA	TRBJ2-5	TRBV9	13	ASSVELAGVKTQY
NA	TRBJ1-2	TRBV7-9	13	ASSVGKDGRDGYT
NA	NA	TRBV29-1	13	SVKKREDSYSEQY
NA	TRBJ2-5	TRBV27	16	ASSSNSGWATNQEAQY
NA	TRBJ1-2	TRBV20-1	15	SARDSAWTGGGNGYT
NA	TRBJ1-6	TRBV10-3	14	AISETAKTLNSPLH
NA	TRBJ1-4	TRBV6-5	12	ASSYSQVEEKLF
NA	TRBJ2-4	TRBV27	9	ASGSAREQY
NA	TRBJ1-1	TRBV20-1	10	SARFGGQGAF
NA	TRBJ2-7	TRBV7-2	14	ASSLGGRAISYEQY
few	TRBJ2-3	TRBV4-3	15	ASSQDLAGKSTDTQY
NA	TRBJ2-4	TRBV28	12	ASGGREAKNIQY
NA	TRBJ2-3	TRBV3-1	13	ASSQVQNSTDTQY
NA	TRBJ1-5	TRBV28	13	ASSLTLISNQPQH
NA	TRBJ2-3	TRBV7-3	11	ASSPDLRDTQY
NA	NA	TRBV19	14	ASSGTSGISQETQY
NA	TRBJ2-3	TRBV7-2	12	ASSPQGATNTQY
many	TRBJ2-5	TRBV20-1	13	SARPNPGPQETQY
few	TRBJ2-1	TRBV4-2	13	ASSQAANTGGEQF